Below are 13 T cell receptor beta chains sequenced from a single sample in a study of cytomegalovirus exposure and HLA in healthy donors. The PCR had 60 Vbeta and 13 Jbeta primers. This table comes from immunoSEQ multiplex PCR, and its TCRdb copy is limited to in-frame clones, with some not included. The table includes some 170,000 clones, just over 70% detected once. The sequenced material came from PBMCs. Every receptor here comes from a man younger than 30 in good health and CMV-seropositive.

The chain is built from TRBV11-2 and TRBJ2-3, with TRBD2 matching 7 bases. From germline, CDR1 is SGHAT and CDR2 FQNNGV. Trimming at V came to 5 bases and at J to 3 bases, leaving 8 bases not matched to a gene. This CDR3 has 15 amino acids. The CDR3: CASSTRLAETDTQYF. The CDR3 bases are TGTGCCAGCAGCACGAGACTAGCCGAGACAGATACGCAGTATTTT.

J is TRBJ1-2 and V is TRBV10-3; a weak D match, TRBD1 (6 bases). This CDR3 contains 13 residues. Between the trimmed V and J ends, which lost 4 bases and 5 bases, there was a span of 11 bases. Germline assignment: CDR1 ENHRY and CDR2 SYGVKD. The CDR3 region is CAISVEGGYGYTF. The DNA for the CDR3 is TGTGCCATCAGTGTGGAGGGGGGGTATGGCTACACCTTC.

This sequence joins TRBV5-6 and TRBJ1-6; tentatively, D is TRBD1 (5 bases). Trimming removed 2 bases from V and 16 bases from J, with 16 bases in between. The length of the CDR3 is 13 residues. Germline CDR1 and CDR2: SGHDT and YYEEEE. The CDR3 reads CASSFRQSAGLHF. The CDR3 coding sequence is TGTGCCAGCAGCTTCCGACAGTCGGCAGGTCTCCACTTT.

In its sample, this clone was seen once. The chain has TRBV28 and TRBJ1-2; 7 nucleotides match TRBD1. Losses at the gene ends were 5 bases for V and 7 bases for J; bases not matched to a gene: 10. The CDR3 is made up of 14 amino acids. Germline assignment: CDR1 MDHEN and CDR2 SYDVKM. CDR3 residues: CASSAPRGNRGYTF. Written as DNA, the CDR3 is TGTGCCAGCAGTGCCCCCAGGGGGAACCGTGGCTACACCTTC.

This rearrangement joins TRBV6-6 to TRBJ2-7; 12 bases map to TRBD2. CDR1 and CDR2 from the germline V gene are MNHNY and SVGAGI (reference sequence). J gave up 2 bases and V 2 bases, and 4 bases lay outside the gene matches. The CDR3 has 16 residues. The DNA of the CDR3 is TGTGCCAGCAGTTACGCGCTAGCGGGAGGGACCTACGAGCAGTACGTC. Its translation: CASSYALAGGTYEQYV.

The rearrangement links TRBV13 to TRBJ1-2; D call uncertain. Germline CDR1 reads PRHDT; CDR2 reads FYEKMQ (reference sequence). The CDR3 has 13 residues. V shed 0 bases and J shed 3 bases, with 5 bases lying between them. DNA for the CDR3: TGTGCCAGCAGCTTAGGCAGATACTATGGCTACACCTTC. Amino acids: CASSLGRYYGYTF.

The rearrangement joins TRBV6-5 to TRBJ1-2; D is ambiguous. Trimming removed 0 bases from V and 2 bases from J, with 10 bases in between. Germline V gene lookup returns CDR1 MNHEY and CDR2 SVGAGI. This CDR3 is 15 amino acids long. The CDR3 bases are TGTGCCAGCAGTTACTCCTGGGGAGGGAACTATGGCTACACCTTC. It yields the protein CASSYSWGGNYGYTF.

DNA for the CDR3: TGCGCCAGCAGCTTGGGACGGAGCGGAACAGATACGCAGTATTTT. Protein sequence: CASSLGRSGTDTQYF. This rearrangement joins TRBV5-1 to TRBJ2-3; D possibly corresponds to TRBD2 (5 bases). Per the germline V gene, CDR1 is SGHRS and CDR2 is YFSETQ. This CDR3 has 15 amino acids. Trimming took 0 bases from V and 3 from J, leaving 11 bases between them.

Only a few counts were recorded for this clone. J is TRBJ2-3 and V is TRBV7-3, with 10 bases aligning to TRBD1. Germline V gives CDR1 SGHTA, CDR2 FQGTGA. V lost 2 bases to trimming and J lost 5 bases; unmatched junction nucleotides: 4. CDR3 size: 15 residues. In DNA, the CDR3 is TGTGCCAGCAGCTTAGGGACAGGGGAGGGAGATACGCAGTATTTT. It codes for CASSLGTGEGDTQYF. The full variable domain, its missing parts supplied by reference TRBV7-3 and TRBJ2-3, is GAGVSQTPSNKVTEKGKYVELRCDPISGHTALYWYRQSLGQGPEFLIYFQGTGAADDSGLPNDRFFAVRPEGSVSTLKIQRTERGDSAVYLCASSLGTGEGDTQYFGPGTRLTVL.

The CDR3 sequence: CASSYGTGGLNEQYV. CDR3 bases: TGTGCCAGCAGCTACGGCACGGGAGGGCTGAACGAGCAGTACGTC. The chain joins TRBV7-2 to TRBJ2-7; 8 bases are shared with TRBD2. Germline V gene lookup returns CDR1 SGHTA and CDR2 FQGNSA. Unmatched junction bases numbered 10, after V lost 4 bases and J lost 5 bases. This CDR3 region has 15 residues.

This clone was detected ten times or more. The V call is TRBV25-1, the J call TRBJ1-6; D perhaps matches TRBD1 (5 bases). V dropped 7 bases and J dropped 8 bases, with 15 bases sitting between them. The CDR3 sequence is 14 residues long. Germline CDR1 is MGHDK and CDR2 is SYGVNS. In nucleotides, the CDR3 is TGTGCCAGCACCGGGGAGGCGGGGGATTCACCCCTCCACTTT. Amino acid sequence: CASTGEAGDSPLHF. Full variable domain (remainder filled in from reference TRBV25-1 and TRBJ1-6): EADIYQTPRYLVIGTGKKITLECSQTMGHDKMYWYQQDPGMELHLIHYSYGVNSTEKGDLSSESTVSRIRTEHFPLTLESARPSHTSQYLCASTGEAGDSPLHFGNGTRLTVT.

This chain joins TRBV11-2 and TRBJ2-3; 8 bases are a match to TRBD1. Germline V gives CDR1 SGHAT, CDR2 FQNNGV. The CDR3 spans 16 residues. V lost 5 bases to trimming and J lost 4 bases; unmatched junction nucleotides: 11. CDR3 in DNA: TGTGCCAGCAGCCCGGAGGACAGGGCTGGGCCAGATACGCAGTATTTT. Amino acid sequence: CASSPEDRAGPDTQYF.

The chain joins TRBV9 to TRBJ1-2, with TRBD1 identical over 9 bases. Germline loops: CDR1 SGDLS, CDR2 YYNGEE. The V gene end was trimmed by 4 bases and the J gene end by 2 bases; junction bases not matched to a gene: 12. This CDR3 has 17 residues. CDR3 region: CASSSPDRGRGNYGYTF. The CDR3 region has the DNA TGTGCCAGCAGCTCCCCGGACAGGGGAAGGGGGAACTATGGCTACACCTTC.